This T cell receptor (beta chain) was found in a study of identical twins (dated by TCRdb to the mid-2010s). Notes on the research overall: The study deep-sequenced TCR alpha and beta repertoires from monozygotic twins, unrelated adults of various ages and cord blood to test whether fetal clonotypes persist. Replicate twin experiments were performed at different times using different library preparation protocols to rule out contamination.

Library construction relied on 5' RACE. The instrument was an Illumina HiSeq 2000. A universal primer binding site was introduced by template switching, and a unique molecular identifier was present in the final cDNA, enabling accurate counting of TCR cDNA molecules. First-strand cDNA for TCR alpha and beta chains was synthesized from specific primers in the conserved constant-segment region. To control for contamination, every cDNA library carried two barcodes: a SMART-Mk sample barcode plus Illumina barcodes. TruSeq adapter sequences, together with Illumina sample barcodes, were added in two successive PCR steps. The TCR alpha and beta cDNA libraries were sequenced on the Illumina HiSeq platform using custom primers. Under the source paper's analysis protocol: MiGEC processed the raw reads to extract unique molecular identifiers, while MiXCR was used to determine the CDR3 positions. Recombination models were inferred per individual with the repgenHMM and IGoR tools using an EM algorithm. The tcR package in R was used for shared clonotype analysis, with sharing normalized by the product of cloneset sizes. To study raw recombination without the effects of thymic and clonal selection, out-of-frame nonproductive sequences were analyzed. TCRdb itself trimmed the public reads at Q25 with fastp, ran MiXCR and retained productive beta chains. Each CDR3 protein gets just one entry, which takes the most common genes and DNA from the rows behind it. Clone size and V and J calls follow TCRdb, not the original study. The sample table holds some 1,600,000 distinct CDR3 sequences, of which about 31% were seen once. The ten biggest clones cover about 0.27% of the sample.

Trimming costs V 0 bases and J 0 bases, and their ends lie 14 bases apart. From the cysteine up to the phenylalanine, the CDR3 has a length of 17 residues. Only the CDR3 DNA is retained, 51 bases long and in frame from the first base. CDR1 is given as DFQATT and CDR2 as SNEGSKA, both from the germline V gene (reference sequence). Comment on this clonotype: The clone's antigen remains unknown. Nothing much larger sits one base from this clone, and base qualities are not available.

All donors were healthy Caucasians. What the research found in general, with its limitations: Out-of-frame TCR alpha sequences shared between twins showed an excess of low generation-probability sequences compared with coincidental sharing between unrelated individuals. In beta out-of-frame sequences, excess twin sharing was weaker, because having fewer shared sequences lowered the signal-to-noise ratio. Zero-insertion analyses could be partly confounded by invariant T cells such as MAIT and iNKT, although diverse VJ usage argued against such confounding for most clonotypes. Abundant cord blood beta clonotypes had fewer insertions, young adult naive repertoires showed a similar but weaker trend, and memory repertoires showed no such trend. Conclusions relied on cross-sectional statistical analysis, since the same donors could not be followed over many years. In monozygotic twins, out-of-frame TCR alpha sharing was systematically underestimated by recombination models, although the models agreed with sharing between unrelated individuals.

Recombination connected TRBV20-1 to TRBJ1-4; TRBD1 is a possible D gene, resting on 6 matching bases. The clonotype comes from a newborn girl in good health. Sequencing input: cord blood. The CDR3: CSARDPVGAATNEKLFF. The nucleotides read TGCAGTGCTAGAGATCCTGTGGGGGCTGCAACTAATGAAAAACTGTTTTTT.